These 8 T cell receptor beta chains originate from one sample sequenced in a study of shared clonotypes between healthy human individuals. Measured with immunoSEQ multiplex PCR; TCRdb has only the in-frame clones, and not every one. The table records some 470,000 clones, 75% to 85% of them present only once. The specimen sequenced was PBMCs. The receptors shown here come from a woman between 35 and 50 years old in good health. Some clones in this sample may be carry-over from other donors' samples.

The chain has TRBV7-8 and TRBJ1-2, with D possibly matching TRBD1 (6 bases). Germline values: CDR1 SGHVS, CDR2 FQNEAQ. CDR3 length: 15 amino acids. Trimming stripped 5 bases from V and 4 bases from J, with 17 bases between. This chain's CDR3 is CASSPGRGRLYGYTF. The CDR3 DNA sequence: TGTGCCAGCAGCCCGGGTCGGGGGCGACTCTATGGCTACACCTTC.

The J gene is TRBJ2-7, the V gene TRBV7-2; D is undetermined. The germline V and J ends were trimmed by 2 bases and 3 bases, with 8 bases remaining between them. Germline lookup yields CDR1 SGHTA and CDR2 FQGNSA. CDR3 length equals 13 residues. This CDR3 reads CASSLRASYEQYF. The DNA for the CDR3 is TGTGCCAGCAGCTTACGAGCTAGCTACGAGCAGTACTTC.

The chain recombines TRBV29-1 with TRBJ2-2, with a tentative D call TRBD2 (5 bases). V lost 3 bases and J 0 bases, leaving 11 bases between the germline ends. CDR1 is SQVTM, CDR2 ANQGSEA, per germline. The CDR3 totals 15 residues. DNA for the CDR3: TGCAGCGTTGACTCGGGGAAAACGAACACCGGGGAGCTGTTTTTT. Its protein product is CSVDSGKTNTGELFF.

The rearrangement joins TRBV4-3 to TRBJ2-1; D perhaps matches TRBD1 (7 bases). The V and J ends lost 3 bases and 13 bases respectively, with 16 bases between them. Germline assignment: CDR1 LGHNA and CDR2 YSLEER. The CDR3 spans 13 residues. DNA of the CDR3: TGCGCCAGCAGCCAGACGGTGGAGGGGGCCCAGTTCTTC. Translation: CASSQTVEGAQFF.

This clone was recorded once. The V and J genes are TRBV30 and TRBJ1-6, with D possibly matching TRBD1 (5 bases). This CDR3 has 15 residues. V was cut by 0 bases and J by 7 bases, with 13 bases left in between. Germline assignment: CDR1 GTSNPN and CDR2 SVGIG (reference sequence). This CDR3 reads CAWSVSGPRNSPLHF. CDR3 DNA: TGTGCCTGGAGTGTTTCGGGACCGAGAAATTCACCCCTCCACTTT.

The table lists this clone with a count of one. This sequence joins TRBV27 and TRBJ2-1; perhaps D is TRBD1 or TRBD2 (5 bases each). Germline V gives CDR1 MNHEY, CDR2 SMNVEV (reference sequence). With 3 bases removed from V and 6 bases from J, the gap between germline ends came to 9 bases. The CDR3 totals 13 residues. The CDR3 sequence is CASSLGTLNEQFF. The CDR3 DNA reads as TGTGCCAGCAGTTTGGGGACCCTCAATGAGCAGTTCTTC.

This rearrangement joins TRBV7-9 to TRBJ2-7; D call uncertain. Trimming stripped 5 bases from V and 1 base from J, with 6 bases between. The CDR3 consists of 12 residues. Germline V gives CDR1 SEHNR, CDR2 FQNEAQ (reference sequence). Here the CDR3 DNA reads TGTGCCAGCAGCAGGGAATCCTACGAGCAGTACTTC. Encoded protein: CASSRESYEQYF.

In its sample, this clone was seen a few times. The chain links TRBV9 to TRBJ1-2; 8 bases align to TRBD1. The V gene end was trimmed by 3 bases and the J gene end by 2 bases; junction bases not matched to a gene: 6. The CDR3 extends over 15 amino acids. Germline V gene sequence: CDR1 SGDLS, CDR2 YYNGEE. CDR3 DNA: TGTGCCAGCAGCGCCCGGACAGGGCCAAACTATGGCTACACCTTC. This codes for CASSARTGPNYGYTF.